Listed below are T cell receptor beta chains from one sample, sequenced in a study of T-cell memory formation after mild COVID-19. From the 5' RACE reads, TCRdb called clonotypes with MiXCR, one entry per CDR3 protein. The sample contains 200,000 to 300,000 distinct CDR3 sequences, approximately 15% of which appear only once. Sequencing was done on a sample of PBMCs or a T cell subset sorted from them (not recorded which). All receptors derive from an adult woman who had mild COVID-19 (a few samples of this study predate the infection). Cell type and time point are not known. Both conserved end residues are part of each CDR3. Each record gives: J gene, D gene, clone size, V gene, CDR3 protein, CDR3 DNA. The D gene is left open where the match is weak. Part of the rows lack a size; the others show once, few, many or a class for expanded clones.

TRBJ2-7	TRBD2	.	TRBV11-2	CASSPQAGDPYEQYF	TGTGCCAGCAGCCCTCAAGCGGGAGATCCCTACGAGCAGTACTTC
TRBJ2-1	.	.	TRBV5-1	CASSLKPPPKNEQFF	TGCGCCAGCAGCTTGAAACCGCCACCTAAGAATGAGCAGTTCTTC
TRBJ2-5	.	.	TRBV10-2	CASREQGTKETQYF	TGCGCCAGCAGGGAGCAGGGAACTAAAGAGACCCAGTACTTC
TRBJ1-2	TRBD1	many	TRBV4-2	CASSQEAGGHYGYTF	TGTGCCAGCAGCCAAGAGGCAGGGGGCCACTATGGCTACACCTTC
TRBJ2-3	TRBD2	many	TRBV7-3	CASSLNPLTSGSTDTQYF	TGTGCCAGCAGCTTAAACCCCCTGACTAGCGGGAGCACAGATACGCAGTATTTT
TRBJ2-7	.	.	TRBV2	CASSLNKDEQYF	TGTGCCAGCAGCCTAAACAAGGACGAGCAGTACTTC
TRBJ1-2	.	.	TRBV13	CASSLGVERGYTF	TGTGCCAGCAGCTTAGGAGTCGAGCGTGGCTACACCTTC
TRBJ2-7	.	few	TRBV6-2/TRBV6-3	CASSIMNSPGAYEQYF	TGTGCCAGCAGTATCATGAATAGCCCAGGGGCCTACGAGCAGTACTTC
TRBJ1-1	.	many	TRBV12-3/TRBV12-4	CASRASIGVNTEAFF	TGTGCCAGCAGGGCCTCCATCGGGGTCAACACTGAAGCTTTCTTT
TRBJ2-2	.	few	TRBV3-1	CASSQVRGANTGELFF	TGTGCCAGCAGCCAAGTGCGGGGAGCAAACACCGGGGAGCTGTTTTTT
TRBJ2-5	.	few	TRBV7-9	CASSWDPGETQYF	TGTGCCAGCAGCTGGGACCCCGGGGAGACCCAGTACTTC
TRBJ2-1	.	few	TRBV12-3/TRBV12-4	CASTPRGLLQYNEQFF	TGTGCCAGCACCCCCCGGGGACTCCTACAGTACAATGAGCAGTTCTTC
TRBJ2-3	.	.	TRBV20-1	CSARVGWGTDTQYF	TGCAGTGCTAGAGTGGGGTGGGGCACAGATACGCAGTATTTT
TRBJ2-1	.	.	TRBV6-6	CASSKLGRNEQFF	TGTGCCAGCAGTAAGCTAGGGAGGAATGAGCAGTTCTTC
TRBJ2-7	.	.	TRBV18	CASSVNPPGGGHEQYF	TGTGCCAGCTCCGTTAACCCCCCTGGGGGGGGCCACGAGCAGTACTTC
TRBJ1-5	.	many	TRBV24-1	CATSDFGQPQHF	TGTGCCACCAGTGATTTCGGTCAGCCCCAGCATTTT
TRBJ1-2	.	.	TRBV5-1	CASSLDRKFYGYTF	TGCGCCAGCAGCTTGGACAGGAAATTCTATGGCTACACCTTC
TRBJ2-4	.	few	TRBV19	CASSRGLKNRDKDIQYF	TGTGCCAGTAGTCGCGGCCTGAAAAACCGGGACAAGGACATTCAGTACTTC
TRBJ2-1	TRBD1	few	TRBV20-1	CSARSLGQGVNEQFF	TGCAGTGCTCGAAGTTTGGGACAGGGGGTCAATGAGCAGTTCTTC
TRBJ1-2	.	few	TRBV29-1	CSGTDGPNYGYTF	TGCAGCGGTACGGACGGTCCTAACTATGGCTACACCTTC
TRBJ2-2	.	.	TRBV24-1	CATSDLRVSTNTGELFF	TGTGCCACCAGTGATTTAAGGGTGTCGACGAACACCGGGGAGCTGTTTTTT
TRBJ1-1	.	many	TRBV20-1	CSARSHFNTEAFF	TGCAGTGCTAGAAGTCACTTTAACACTGAAGCTTTCTTT
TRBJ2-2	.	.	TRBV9	CASSATWTGELFF	TGTGCCAGCAGCGCAACTTGGACCGGGGAGCTGTTTTTT
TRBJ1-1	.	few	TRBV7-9	CASSSRRNTEAFF	TGTGCCAGCAGCTCCCGGCGGAACACTGAAGCTTTCTTT
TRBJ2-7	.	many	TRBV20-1	CSARDAAHPVPYEQYF	TGCAGTGCTAGAGATGCTGCCCATCCAGTCCCCTACGAGCAGTACTTC
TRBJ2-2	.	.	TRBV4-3	CASSPQWPNTGELFF	TGCGCCAGCAGCCCGCAGTGGCCGAACACCGGGGAGCTGTTTTTT
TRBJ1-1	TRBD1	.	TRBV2	CASSAVTGSRVFEAFF	TGTGCCAGCAGTGCGGTGACAGGGTCGAGAGTGTTTGAAGCTTTCTTT
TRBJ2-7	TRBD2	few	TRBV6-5	CASRYRLAGNYEQYF	TGTGCCAGCAGGTACAGACTAGCGGGGAACTACGAGCAGTACTTC
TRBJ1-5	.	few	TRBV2	CASNGRGNQPQHF	TGTGCCAGCAATGGCAGAGGCAATCAGCCCCAGCATTTT
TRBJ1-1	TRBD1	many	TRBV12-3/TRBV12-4	CASSPHRGGGTEAFF	TGTGCCAGCAGCCCCCACAGGGGAGGAGGCACTGAAGCTTTCTTT
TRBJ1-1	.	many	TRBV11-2	CASSTETGTPGKAFF	TGTGCCAGCAGCACAGAAACCGGGACTCCTGGGAAAGCTTTCTTT
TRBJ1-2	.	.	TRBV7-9	CASSLSDYGYTF	TGTGCCAGCAGCTTAAGCGACTATGGCTACACCTTC
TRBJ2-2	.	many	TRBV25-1	CASSKRGLGTGELFF	TGTGCCAGCAGTAAAAGGGGATTGGGCACCGGGGAGCTGTTTTTT
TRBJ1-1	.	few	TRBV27	CASSRRGTTEAFF	TGTGCCAGCAGCCGGAGAGGGACCACTGAAGCTTTCTTT
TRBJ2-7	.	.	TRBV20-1	CSAQKGTDHYEQYF	TGCAGTGCCCAGAAGGGGACGGACCACTACGAGCAGTACTTC
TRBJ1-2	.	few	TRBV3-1	CASSQDRGVSGYTF	TGTGCCAGCAGCCAAGACCGCGGGGTGAGTGGCTACACCTTC
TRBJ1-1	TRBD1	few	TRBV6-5	CASSYFTGGTEAFF	TGTGCCAGCAGTTACTTCACAGGGGGCACTGAAGCTTTCTTT
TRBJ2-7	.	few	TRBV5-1	CASKRAGDHEQYF	TGCGCCAGCAAAAGGGCAGGGGACCACGAGCAGTACTTC
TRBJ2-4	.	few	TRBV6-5	CASSSQVTGASIQYF	TGTGCCAGCAGTTCCCAAGTAACGGGGGCCAGCATTCAGTACTTC
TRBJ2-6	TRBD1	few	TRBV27	CASSTGQGGPGANVLTF	TGTGCCAGCAGCACGGGACAGGGGGGACCTGGGGCCAACGTCCTGACTTTC
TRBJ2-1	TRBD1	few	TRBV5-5	CASSLVTGGGHEQFF	TGTGCCAGCAGCTTGGTTACAGGGGGTGGTCATGAGCAGTTCTTC
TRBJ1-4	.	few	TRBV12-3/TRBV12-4	CASSSPENNEKLFF	TGTGCCAGCAGCTCTCCGGAGAATAATGAAAAACTGTTTTTT
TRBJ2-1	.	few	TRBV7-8	CASSSLRWEKPYNEQFF	TGTGCCAGCAGCTCGCTTCGGTGGGAGAAACCCTACAATGAGCAGTTCTTC
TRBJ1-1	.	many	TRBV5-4	CASSLARANTEAFF	TGTGCCAGCAGCTTGGCCAGGGCGAACACTGAAGCTTTCTTT
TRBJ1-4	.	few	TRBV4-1	CASYNWGEKLFF	TGCGCCAGCTATAATTGGGGGGAAAAACTGTTTTTT
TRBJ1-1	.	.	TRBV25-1	CASSDLRGGEVPEAFF	TGTGCCAGCAGTGATCTTCGGGGGGGCGAGGTGCCTGAAGCTTTCTTT
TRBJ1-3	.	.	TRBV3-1	CASSQTVLSGNTIYF	TGTGCCAGCAGCCAAACAGTCCTCTCTGGAAACACCATATATTTT
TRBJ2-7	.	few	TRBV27	CASSRPLGEYEQYF	TGTGCCAGCAGTAGGCCCCTGGGTGAATACGAGCAGTACTTC
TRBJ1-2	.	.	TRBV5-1	CASSLLGLVGYTF	TGCGCCAGCAGCTTGCTAGGGCTCGTTGGCTACACCTTC
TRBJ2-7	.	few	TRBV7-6	CASSLEPDTYEQYF	TGTGCCAGCAGCTTAGAGCCAGATACCTACGAGCAGTACTTC
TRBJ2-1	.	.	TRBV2	CASKNRAGAVYNEQFF	TGTGCCAGCAAAAACAGGGCGGGGGCGGTCTACAATGAGCAGTTCTTC
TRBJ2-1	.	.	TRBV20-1	CSAYQLSNEQFF	TGCAGTGCTTATCAGTTAAGCAATGAGCAGTTCTTC
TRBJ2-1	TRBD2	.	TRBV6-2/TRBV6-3	CASSYSSGRAANEQFF	TGTGCCAGCAGTTATTCTAGCGGGAGGGCCGCTAATGAGCAGTTCTTC